The next 9 T cell receptor beta chains were all read from a single sample in a study of T cells in localized non-small cell lung cancer. TCRdb's copy holds only in-frame clones and misses some; the assay was immunoSEQ multiplex PCR. Among about 1,700 clones, about 27% were seen once, and the ten largest hold around 17%. The source material was lung tumor tissue, sampled before any cancer treatment. These receptors all come from a man between 40 and 69 years old with stage I lung adenocarcinoma.

V gene TRBV11-3 combines with J gene TRBJ2-5, with 16 bases identical to TRBD2. V dropped 4 bases and J dropped 5; count of bases not matched to a gene: 10. The CDR3 covers 18 residues. Germline lookup yields CDR1 SGHNT and CDR2 YENEEA. Written as DNA, the CDR3 is TGTGCCAGCAGCTCTCAGGGACTAGCGGGAGGGCCCGGGGAGACCCAGTACTTC. Translating it yields CASSSQGLAGGPGETQYF.

The chain couples TRBV6-8 to TRBJ2-5; 7 nucleotides agree with TRBD2. The CDR3 extends over 15 amino acids. Germline CDR1 reads MNHGY; CDR2 reads SAAAGT. Trimming at V came to 5 bases and at J to 4 bases, leaving 10 bases not matched to a gene. The CDR3 DNA reads as TGTGCCAGCAGTGACCTACTAGCGACTAGAGAGACCCAGTACTTC. Translating it yields CASSDLLATRETQYF.

DNA of the CDR3: TGTGCCAGCAGGTCCCTGCGACGGGTCTCCTACGAGCAGTACTTC. Translation gives CASRSLRRVSYEQYF. The rearrangement joins TRBV6-8 to TRBJ2-7; D gene uncertain. Germline V gene lookup returns CDR1 MNHGY and CDR2 SAAAGT. This CDR3 spans 15 amino acids. Trimming pared 6 bases from V and 0 bases from J, leaving 15 bases between.

This clone was picked up a small number of times. The chain is built from TRBV6-8 and TRBJ1-1; D unclear. The germline V gene has CDR1 MNHGY and CDR2 SAAAGT. This CDR3 has 12 amino acids. Trimming cost V 2 bases and J 1 base, with 2 bases left between them. This CDR3 reads CASSYRNTEAFF. In nucleotides, the CDR3 is TGTGCCAGCAGTTACAGGAACACTGAAGCTTTCTTT.

The V call is TRBV5-1, the J call TRBJ1-1; 8 bases line up with TRBD1. Germline V lookup: CDR1 SGHRS, CDR2 YFSETQ. CDR3 length equals 14 residues. V was pared by 4 bases and J by 4 bases, with 6 bases of the junction left unmatched. CDR3 amino acids: CASSQTGAGTEAFF. In nucleotides, the CDR3 is TGCGCCAGCAGCCAGACAGGGGCTGGCACTGAAGCTTTCTTT. The complete variable domain, with remaining parts taken from reference TRBV5-1 and TRBJ1-1, reads KAGVTQTPRYLIKTRGQQVTLSCSPISGHRSVSWYQQTPGQGLQFLFEYFSETQRNKGNFPGRFSGRQFSNSRSEMNVSTLELGDSALYLCASSQTGAGTEAFFGQGTRLTVV.

Turning to this clone: A junction end diverges from the germline sequence, so it may reflect a read error. CDR3 sequence reads: CASSHSDGLAFF. The CDR3 DNA reads TGTGCCAGCAGTCACTCAGACGGTCTAGCGTTTTTT. The V call is TRBV6-8, the J call TRBJ1-4; D unresolved. This CDR3 region has 12 residues. The V gene's germline CDR1 is MNHGY and CDR2 SAAAGT.

This clone was recorded a few times. The chain joins TRBV10-3 to TRBJ2-2; TRBD1 matches 7 bases. Trimming at V came to 2 bases and at J to 6 bases, leaving 9 bases not matched to a gene. CDR1 and CDR2 from the germline V gene are ENHRY and SYGVKD. This CDR3 contains 16 residues. The DNA for the CDR3 is TGTGCCATCAGTGAGGGCGTAGGGGGCCGGGCCGGGGAGCTGTTTTTT. Residues: CAISEGVGGRAGELFF.

This clone appeared a few times. The chain joins TRBV18 to TRBJ2-7, with a possible D match to TRBD1 (6 bases). The germline V gene encodes CDR1 KGHSH and CDR2 LQKENI. The CDR3 contains 13 residues. Trimming stripped 2 bases from V and 5 bases from J, with 10 bases between. CDR3 in amino acids: CASSPIAGDEQYF. The DNA of the CDR3 is TGTGCCAGCTCACCAATCGCAGGGGACGAGCAGTACTTC.

The chain has TRBV9 and TRBJ1-3; D possibly corresponds to TRBD1 (6 bases). Germline values: CDR1 SGDLS, CDR2 YYNGEE. CDR3 length: 16 residues. V lost 6 bases and J 2 bases, leaving 18 bases between the germline ends. This chain's CDR3 is CASTPDGGLPGNTIYF. CDR3 sequence (DNA): TGTGCCAGCACCCCGGACGGGGGGCTTCCTGGAAACACCATATATTTT. The whole variable domain, filled in from reference TRBV9 and TRBJ1-3, reads DSGVTQTPKHLITATGQRVTLRCSPRSGDLSVYWYQQSLDQGLQFLIQYYNGEERAKGNILERFSAQQFPDLHSELNLSSLELGDSALYFCASTPDGGLPGNTIYFGEGSWLTVV.